These 26 T cell receptor beta chains were all obtained from the same sample, sequenced in a study of T cells after yellow fever vaccination. TCRdb reanalysed the 5' RACE reads using MiXCR and keeps one entry per CDR3 protein. Found here are some 400,000 distinct CDR3 sequences, over 5% of them singletons; the top ten hold 15%. The specimen comprised PBMCs, sampled 5 days after the yellow fever booster vaccination. Receptor source: a man between 25 and 39 years old who received the YFV17D yellow fever vaccine.

This clonotype was found a few times. This chain uses TRBV28 with TRBJ2-3; weak D call: TRBD2 (6 bases). V shed 4 bases and J shed 3 bases, with 17 bases lying between them. This CDR3 comprises 16 residues. Per the germline V gene, CDR1 is MDHEN and CDR2 is SYDVKM. CDR3: CASSSAGRISTDTQYF. Here the CDR3 DNA reads TGTGCCAGCAGTTCCGCGGGGCGGATAAGTACAGATACGCAGTATTTT.

The chain carries TRBV20-1 and TRBJ2-3; D is tentatively TRBD1 or TRBD2 (5 bases each). This CDR3 is 13 amino acids long. Germline V gene lookup returns CDR1 DFQATT and CDR2 SNEGSKA (reference sequence). The ends were cut back, 7 bases at V and 5 bases at J, with 16 bases in the middle. CDR3 nucleotide sequence: TGCAGTGTACTAAGGGGAGCGATAGATACGCAGTATTTT. This sequence encodes CSVLRGAIDTQYF.

The chain combines TRBV5-1 with TRBJ2-1; D is perhaps TRBD1 or TRBD2 (5 bases each). V was pared by 4 bases and J by 10 bases, with 18 bases between. In germline, CDR1 is SGHRS, CDR2 YFSETQ. The CDR3 is 14 amino acids. The CDR3: CASSRGQNEGEQFF. The DNA for the CDR3 is TGCGCCAGCAGCCGGGGCCAAAATGAGGGCGAGCAGTTCTTC.

V and J are TRBV7-2 and TRBJ2-2; 11 nucleotides align to TRBD2. This CDR3 contains 15 residues. The germline V gene encodes CDR1 SGHTA and CDR2 FQGNSA. With 5 bases clipped from V and 4 bases from J, the junction kept 3 bases outside the gene matches. CDR3 DNA sequence: TGTGCCAGCAGCCGACTAGCGGGATTCACCGGGGAGCTGTTTTTT. It encodes CASSRLAGFTGELFF.

This clonotype was picked up many times. This chain connects TRBV9 to TRBJ2-5; no reliable D call. The CDR3 extends over 12 amino acids. Germline CDR1 is SGDLS and CDR2 is YYNGEE. V gave up 3 bases and J gave up 0 bases, with 3 bases separating them. The CDR3 spells CASSAHQETQYF. For the CDR3, the DNA is TGTGCCAGCAGCGCCCACCAAGAGACCCAGTACTTC. The full variable domain, its missing parts supplied by reference TRBV9 and TRBJ2-5, is DSGVTQTPKHLITATGQRVTLRCSPRSGDLSVYWYQQSLDQGLQFLIQYYNGEERAKGNILERFSAQQFPDLHSELNLSSLELGDSALYFCASSAHQETQYFGPGTRLLVL.

At least ten counts were recorded for this clonotype. The chain is built from TRBV12-3 or TRBV12-4 and TRBJ2-1; D is ambiguous. V lost 5 bases to trimming and J lost 8 bases, with 16 bases between them. CDR3 size: 14 residues. CDR3 sequence: CASSLRTALDEQFF. The CDR3 DNA is TGTGCCAGCAGTCTCCGGACCGCGTTGGATGAGCAGTTCTTC.

This clonotype was observed a few times. CDR3 DNA: TGTGCCAGCTCACGAAACAGGGGCCCTAATGAAAAACTGTTTTTT. It yields the protein CASSRNRGPNEKLFF. This sequence joins TRBV18 and TRBJ1-4, with 7 bases aligning to TRBD1. The germline gives CDR1 KGHSH, CDR2 LQKENI. V dropped 4 bases and J dropped 3; count of bases not matched to a gene: 5. The CDR3 consists of 15 residues.

In this sample, this clonotype turned up many times. This chain uses TRBV3-1 with TRBJ2-3; TRBD1 matches at 7 bases. Germline loops: CDR1 LGHDT, CDR2 YNNKEL (reference sequence). The CDR3 loop spans 14 amino acids. The V segment lost 4 bases and the J segment 5 bases; nucleotides outside the gene matches: 6. CDR3 protein: CASSPTGFIDTQYF. In DNA form, the CDR3 reads TGTGCCAGCAGCCCGACAGGGTTTATAGATACGCAGTATTTT.

The table lists this clonotype with many counts. The chain couples TRBV7-8 to TRBJ1-5; the match to TRBD1 covers 10 bases. The V gene's germline CDR1 is SGHVS and CDR2 FQNEAQ. V lost 1 base, J lost 16 bases, and 7 bases stayed unmatched. The CDR3 length is 13 residues. The CDR3 protein is CASSLDRQGAPHF. The CDR3 nucleotides are TGTGCCAGCAGCTTAGATCGACAGGGGGCCCCACATTTT.

Many counts were recorded for this clonotype. The V and J genes are TRBV29-1 and TRBJ2-7; 7 positions agree with TRBD1. The length of the CDR3 is 13 residues. Per the germline V gene, CDR1 is SQVTM and CDR2 is ANQGSEA. V was clipped by 4 bases and J by 3 bases; unmatched bases: 6. The CDR3 is CSVGQGIGYEQYF. DNA of the CDR3: TGCAGCGTTGGACAGGGCATTGGCTACGAGCAGTACTTC.

As to this clonotype: A read error may produce the germline difference seen at one junction end. The chain's CDR3 is CASSSPGGGWETRYF. The CDR3 DNA sequence: TGTGCCAGCAGTTCCCCGGGAGGGGGATGGGAGACCCGGTACTTC. This rearrangement joins TRBV28 to TRBJ2-5, with 8 bases fitting TRBD2. This CDR3 spans 15 amino acids. The germline V gene encodes CDR1 MDHEN and CDR2 SYDVKM.

This clonotype was seen a handful of times. The chain couples TRBV28 to TRBJ1-6, with 9 bases that match TRBD1. The CDR3 has 18 amino acids. The trim removed 6 bases at V and 11 bases at J, leaving 20 bases unmatched. Germline CDR1 and CDR2: MDHEN and SYDVKM. CDR3 DNA sequence: TGTGCCAGCAGCAGCGTAAAGGCCCCCGGGACAGGGTTCCCACCCCTCCACTTT. This sequence encodes CASSSVKAPGTGFPPLHF.

This clonotype was recorded at least ten times. The V call is TRBV6-5, the J call TRBJ1-5, with 7 bases matching TRBD1. V trimming: 6 bases; J trimming: 9 bases; junction bases outside the gene matches: 11. The CDR3 consists of 14 residues. Germline CDR1 and CDR2: MNHEY and SVGAGI. The CDR3 loop is CASSTGDVRVPQHF. The CDR3 DNA sequence: TGTGCCAGCAGCACAGGGGACGTAAGAGTGCCCCAGCATTTT.

There are a few counts of this clonotype. This sequence joins TRBV9 and TRBJ2-1; 10 bases match TRBD1. Germline V gene lookup returns CDR1 SGDLS and CDR2 YYNGEE. The CDR3 is 15 residues long. V shed 2 bases, J shed 10 bases, and the junction held 9 bases outside the gene matches. CDR3 in DNA: TGTGCCAGCAGCGTTTCACCGGGACAGGGGTCGGAGCAGTTCTTC. The encoded protein is CASSVSPGQGSEQFF.

There are many counts of this clonotype. The J gene is TRBJ2-1, the V gene TRBV6-2 or TRBV6-3; 12 nucleotides align to TRBD2. With 7 bases clipped from V and 8 bases from J, the junction kept 6 bases outside the gene matches. Germline lookup yields CDR1 MNHEY and CDR2 SVGEGT. This CDR3 spans 14 amino acids. The CDR3 region has the DNA TGTGCCAGCAAACCGGGACTAGCGGGCTATGAGCAGTTCTTC. This translates into CASKPGLAGYEQFF.

This clonotype was seen only a few times. The chain employs TRBV29-1 and TRBJ2-3; D call uncertain. This CDR3 comprises 11 residues. Germline V gene lookup returns CDR1 SQVTM and CDR2 ANQGSEA. The CDR3: CRIAVRDTQYF. The CDR3 DNA sequence: TGCAGAATCGCTGTGCGGGATACGCAGTATTTT.

The chain couples TRBV7-2 to TRBJ2-7; D unclear. Germline V CDR1 and CDR2: SGHTA, FQGNSA. CDR3 length: 11 residues. Trimming left V 6 bases short and J 6 bases short, with 9 bases between. The chain's CDR3 is CASSGAREQYF. The CDR3 nucleotides are TGTGCCAGCAGTGGAGCTCGCGAGCAGTACTTC. The whole variable domain, remainder taken from reference TRBV7-2 and TRBJ2-7, is GAGVSQSPSNKVTEKGKDVELRCDPISGHTALYWYRQSLGQGLEFLIYFQGNSAPDKSGLPSDRFSAERTGGSVSTLTIQRTQQEDSAVYLCASSGAREQYFGPGTRLTVT.

The chain couples TRBV20-1 to TRBJ1-3, with D tentatively TRBD1 (5 bases). Trimming removed 4 bases at V and 3 bases at J, with 7 bases between. The V gene's germline CDR1 is DFQATT and CDR2 SNEGSKA (reference sequence). The CDR3 runs to 12 residues. CDR3 DNA sequence: TGCAGTGCTATTGACAGTGGAAACACCATATATTTT. It codes for CSAIDSGNTIYF.

This rearrangement joins TRBV5-1 to TRBJ2-2, with 9 bases lining up with TRBD1. This CDR3 is built from 16 residues. Germline CDR1 SGHRS, CDR2 YFSETQ. V lost 4 bases and J lost 5; bases outside the gene matches: 9. Written as DNA, the CDR3 is TGCGCCAGCAGCACGGACCGGACAGGGGAAACCGGGGAGCTGTTTTTT. It is translated as CASSTDRTGETGELFF.

This clonotype was detected a few times. This chain uses TRBV10-3 with TRBJ2-1; D gene uncertain. Germline CDR1 and CDR2: ENHRY and SYGVKD. V dropped 5 bases and J dropped 9 bases, with 8 bases sitting between them. There are 11 residues in the CDR3. The CDR3 reads CAISSMGEQFF. The CDR3 DNA reads as TGTGCCATCAGTAGCATGGGTGAGCAGTTCTTC.

This clonotype was detected ten times or more. The chain employs TRBV6-2 or TRBV6-3 and TRBJ2-3; D remains ambiguous. This CDR3 region has 16 residues. CDR1 MNHEY and CDR2 SVGEGT come from the germline V gene. With 6 bases removed from V and 0 bases from J, the gap between germline ends came to 16 bases. The CDR3 sequence is CASSYLVIASTDTQYF. Written as DNA, the CDR3 is TGTGCCAGCAGCTACCTCGTGATAGCTAGCACAGATACGCAGTATTTT.

The rearrangement uses TRBV14 and TRBJ2-5; 9 nucleotides line up with TRBD2. The germline V gene has CDR1 SGHDN and CDR2 FVKESK. Trimming removed 4 bases from V and 2 bases from J; junction bases left unmatched: 14. This CDR3 contains 18 residues. CDR3 DNA: TGTGCCAGCAGCCCCGGGACTAGCTCACTAAGAGGGCAAGAGACCCAGTACTTC. The encoded protein is CASSPGTSSLRGQETQYF. The entire variable domain, with the rest obtained from reference TRBV14 and TRBJ2-5, is as follows: EAGVTQFPSHSVIEKGQTVTLRCDPISGHDNLYWYRRVMGKEIKFLLHFVKESKQDESGMPNNRFLAERTGGTYSTLKVQPAELEDSGVYFCASSPGTSSLRGQETQYFGPGTRLLVL.

The CDR3 is CSVVLAGYNEQFF. The CDR3 region has the DNA TGCAGCGTTGTATTAGCGGGCTACAATGAGCAGTTCTTC. This rearrangement joins TRBV29-1 to TRBJ2-1, with 7 bases fitting TRBD2. V trimming: 4 bases; J trimming: 3 bases; junction bases outside the gene matches: 3. Looked up from germline, CDR1 is SQVTM and CDR2 is ANQGSEA. The CDR3 extends over 13 amino acids.

CDR3 in amino acids: CSARETGLTGELFF. For the CDR3, the DNA is TGCAGTGCTAGAGAGACCGGTCTAACCGGGGAGCTGTTTTTT. The chain links TRBV20-1 to TRBJ2-2; D call uncertain. V dropped 0 bases and J dropped 5 bases, with 10 bases sitting between them. The CDR3 is 14 amino acids. Looked up from germline, CDR1 is DFQATT and CDR2 is SNEGSKA (reference sequence).

The chain joins TRBV5-1 to TRBJ2-1; 14 bases match TRBD2. V dropped 0 bases and J dropped 8; count of bases not matched to a gene: 4. This CDR3 has 16 residues. Germline V lookup: CDR1 SGHRS, CDR2 YFSETQ. DNA for the CDR3: TGCGCCAGCAGCTTGGTGGGACTAGCGGGGGTTGATGAGCAGTTCTTC. Translation gives CASSLVGLAGVDEQFF.

This clonotype was detected many times. The gene calls are TRBV12-3 or TRBV12-4 and TRBJ2-5, with 9 nucleotides matching TRBD2. CDR3 length equals 14 residues. Germline trimming cut 6 bases from V and 5 bases from J; bases unmatched to any gene: 7. CDR3 region: CASRRGGASETQYF. CDR3 bases: TGTGCCAGCAGGCGGGGGGGGGCCAGCGAGACCCAGTACTTC.